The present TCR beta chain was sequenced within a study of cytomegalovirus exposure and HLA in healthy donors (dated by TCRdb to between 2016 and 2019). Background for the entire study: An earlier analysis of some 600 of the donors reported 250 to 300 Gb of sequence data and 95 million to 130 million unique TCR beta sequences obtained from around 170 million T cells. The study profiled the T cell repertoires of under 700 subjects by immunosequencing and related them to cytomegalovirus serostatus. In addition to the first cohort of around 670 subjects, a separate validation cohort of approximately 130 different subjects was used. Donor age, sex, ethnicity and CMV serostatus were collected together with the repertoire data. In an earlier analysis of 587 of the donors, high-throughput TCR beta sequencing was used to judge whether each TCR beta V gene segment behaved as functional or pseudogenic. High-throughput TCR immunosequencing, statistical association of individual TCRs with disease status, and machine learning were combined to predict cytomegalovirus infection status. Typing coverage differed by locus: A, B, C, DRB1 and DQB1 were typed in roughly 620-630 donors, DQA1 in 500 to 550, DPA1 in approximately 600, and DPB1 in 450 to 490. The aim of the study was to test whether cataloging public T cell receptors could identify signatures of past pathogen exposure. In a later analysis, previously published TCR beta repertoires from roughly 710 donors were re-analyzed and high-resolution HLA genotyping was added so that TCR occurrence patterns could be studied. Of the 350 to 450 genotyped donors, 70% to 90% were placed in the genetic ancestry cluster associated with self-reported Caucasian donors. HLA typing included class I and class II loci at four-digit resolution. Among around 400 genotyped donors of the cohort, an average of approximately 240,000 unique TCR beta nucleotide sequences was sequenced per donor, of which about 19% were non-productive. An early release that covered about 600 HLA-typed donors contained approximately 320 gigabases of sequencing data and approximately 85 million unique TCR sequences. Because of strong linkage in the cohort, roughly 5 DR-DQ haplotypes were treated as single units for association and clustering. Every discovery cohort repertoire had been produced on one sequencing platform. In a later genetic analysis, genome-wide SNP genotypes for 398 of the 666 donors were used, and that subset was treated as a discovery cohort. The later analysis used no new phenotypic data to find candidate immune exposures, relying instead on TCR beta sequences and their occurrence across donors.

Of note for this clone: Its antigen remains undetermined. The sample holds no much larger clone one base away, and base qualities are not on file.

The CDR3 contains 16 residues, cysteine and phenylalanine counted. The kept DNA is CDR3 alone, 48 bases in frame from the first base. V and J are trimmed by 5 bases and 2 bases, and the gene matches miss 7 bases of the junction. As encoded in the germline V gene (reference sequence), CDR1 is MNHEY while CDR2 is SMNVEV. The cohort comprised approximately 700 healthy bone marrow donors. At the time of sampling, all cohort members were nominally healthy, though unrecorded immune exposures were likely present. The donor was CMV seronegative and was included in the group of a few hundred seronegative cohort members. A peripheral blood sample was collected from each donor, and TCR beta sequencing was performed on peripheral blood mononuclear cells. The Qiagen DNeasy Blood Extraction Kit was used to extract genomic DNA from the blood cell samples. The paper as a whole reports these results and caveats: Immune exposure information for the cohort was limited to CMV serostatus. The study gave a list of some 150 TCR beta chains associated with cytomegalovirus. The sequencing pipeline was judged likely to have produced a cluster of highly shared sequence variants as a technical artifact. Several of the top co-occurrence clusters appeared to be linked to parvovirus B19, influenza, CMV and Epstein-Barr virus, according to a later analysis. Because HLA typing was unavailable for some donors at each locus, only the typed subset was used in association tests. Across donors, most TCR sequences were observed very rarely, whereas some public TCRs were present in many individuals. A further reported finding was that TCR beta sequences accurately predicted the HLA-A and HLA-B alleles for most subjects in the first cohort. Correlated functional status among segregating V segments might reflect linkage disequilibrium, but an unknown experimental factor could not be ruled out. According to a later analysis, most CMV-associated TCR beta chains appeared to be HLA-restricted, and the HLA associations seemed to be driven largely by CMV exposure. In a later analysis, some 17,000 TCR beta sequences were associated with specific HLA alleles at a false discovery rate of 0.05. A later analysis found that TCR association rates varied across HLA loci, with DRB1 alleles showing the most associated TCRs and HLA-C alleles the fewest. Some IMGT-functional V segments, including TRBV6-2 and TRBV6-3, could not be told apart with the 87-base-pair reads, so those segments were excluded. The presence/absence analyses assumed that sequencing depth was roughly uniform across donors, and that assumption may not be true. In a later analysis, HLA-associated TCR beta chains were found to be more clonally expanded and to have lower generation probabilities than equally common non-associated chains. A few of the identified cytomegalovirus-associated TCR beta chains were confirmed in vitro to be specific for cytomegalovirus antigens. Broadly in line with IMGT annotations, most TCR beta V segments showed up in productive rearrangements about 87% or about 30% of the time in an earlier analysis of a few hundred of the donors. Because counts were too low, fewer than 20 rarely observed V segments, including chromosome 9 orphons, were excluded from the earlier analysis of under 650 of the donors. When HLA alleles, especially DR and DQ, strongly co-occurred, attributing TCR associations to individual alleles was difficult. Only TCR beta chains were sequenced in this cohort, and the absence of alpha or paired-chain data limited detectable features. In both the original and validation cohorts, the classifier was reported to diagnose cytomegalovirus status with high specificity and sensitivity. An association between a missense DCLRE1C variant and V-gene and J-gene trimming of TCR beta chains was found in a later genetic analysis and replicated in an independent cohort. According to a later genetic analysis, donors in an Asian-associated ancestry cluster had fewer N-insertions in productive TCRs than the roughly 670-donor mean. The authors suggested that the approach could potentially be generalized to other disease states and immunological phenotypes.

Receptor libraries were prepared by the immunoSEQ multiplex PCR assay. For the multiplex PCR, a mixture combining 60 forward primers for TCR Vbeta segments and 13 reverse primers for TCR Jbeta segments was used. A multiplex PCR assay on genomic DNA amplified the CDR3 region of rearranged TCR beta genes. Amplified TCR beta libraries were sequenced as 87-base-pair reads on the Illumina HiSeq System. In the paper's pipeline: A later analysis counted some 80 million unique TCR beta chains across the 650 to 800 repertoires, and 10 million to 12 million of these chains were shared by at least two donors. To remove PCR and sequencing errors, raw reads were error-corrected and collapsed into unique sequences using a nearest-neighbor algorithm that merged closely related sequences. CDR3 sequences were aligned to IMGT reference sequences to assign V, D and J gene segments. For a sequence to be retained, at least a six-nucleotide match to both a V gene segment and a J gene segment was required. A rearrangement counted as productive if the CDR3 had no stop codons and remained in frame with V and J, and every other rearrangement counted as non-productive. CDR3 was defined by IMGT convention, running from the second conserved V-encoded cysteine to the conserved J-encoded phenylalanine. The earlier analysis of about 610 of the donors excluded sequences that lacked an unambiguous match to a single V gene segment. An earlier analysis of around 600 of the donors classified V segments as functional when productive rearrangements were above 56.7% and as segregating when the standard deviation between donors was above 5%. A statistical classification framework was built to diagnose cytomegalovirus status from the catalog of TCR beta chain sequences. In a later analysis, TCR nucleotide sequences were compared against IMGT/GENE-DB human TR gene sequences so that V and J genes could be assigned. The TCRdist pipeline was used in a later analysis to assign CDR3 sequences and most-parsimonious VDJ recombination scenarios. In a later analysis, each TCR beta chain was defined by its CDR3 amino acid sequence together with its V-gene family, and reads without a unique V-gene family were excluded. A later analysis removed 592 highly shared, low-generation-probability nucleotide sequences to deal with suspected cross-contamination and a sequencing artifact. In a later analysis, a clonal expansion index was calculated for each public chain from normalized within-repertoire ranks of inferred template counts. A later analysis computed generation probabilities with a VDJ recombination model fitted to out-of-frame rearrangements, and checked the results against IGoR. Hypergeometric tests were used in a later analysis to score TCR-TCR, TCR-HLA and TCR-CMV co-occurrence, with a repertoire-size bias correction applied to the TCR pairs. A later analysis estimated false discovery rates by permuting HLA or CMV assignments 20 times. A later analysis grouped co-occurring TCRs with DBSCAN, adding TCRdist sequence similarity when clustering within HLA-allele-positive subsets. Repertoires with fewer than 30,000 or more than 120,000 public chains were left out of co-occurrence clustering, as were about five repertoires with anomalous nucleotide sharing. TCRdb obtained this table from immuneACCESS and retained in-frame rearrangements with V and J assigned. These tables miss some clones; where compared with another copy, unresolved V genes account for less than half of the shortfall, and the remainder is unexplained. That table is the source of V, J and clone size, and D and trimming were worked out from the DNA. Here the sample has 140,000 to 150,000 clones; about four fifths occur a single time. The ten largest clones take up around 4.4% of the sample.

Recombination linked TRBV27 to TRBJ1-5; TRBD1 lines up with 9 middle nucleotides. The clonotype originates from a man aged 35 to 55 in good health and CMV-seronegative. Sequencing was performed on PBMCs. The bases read TGTGCCAGCAGTCCGAGGACAGGGGTGGGCAATCAGCCCCAGCATTTT. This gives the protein CASSPRTGVGNQPQHF.